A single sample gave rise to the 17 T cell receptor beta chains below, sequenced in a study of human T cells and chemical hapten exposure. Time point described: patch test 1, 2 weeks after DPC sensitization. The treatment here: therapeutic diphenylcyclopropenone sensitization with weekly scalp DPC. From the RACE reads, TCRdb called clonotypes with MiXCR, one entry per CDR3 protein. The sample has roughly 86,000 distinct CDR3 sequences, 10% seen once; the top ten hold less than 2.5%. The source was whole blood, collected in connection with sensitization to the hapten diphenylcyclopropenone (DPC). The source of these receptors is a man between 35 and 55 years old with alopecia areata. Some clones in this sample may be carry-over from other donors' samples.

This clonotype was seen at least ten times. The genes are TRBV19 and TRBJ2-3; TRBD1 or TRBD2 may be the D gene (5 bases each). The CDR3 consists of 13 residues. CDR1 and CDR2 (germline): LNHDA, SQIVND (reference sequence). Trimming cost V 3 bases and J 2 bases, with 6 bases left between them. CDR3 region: CASSMGTTDTQYF. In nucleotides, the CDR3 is TGTGCCAGTAGTATGGGGACCACAGATACGCAGTATTTT. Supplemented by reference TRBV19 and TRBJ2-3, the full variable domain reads DGGITQSPKYLFRKEGQNVTLSCEQNLNHDAMYWYRQDPGQGLRLIYYSQIVNDFQKGDIAEGYSVSREKKESFPLTVTSAQKNPTAFYLCASSMGTTDTQYFGPGTRLTVL.

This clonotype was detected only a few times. For the CDR3, the DNA is TGTGCCAGCAGTGACCTTCTGCTTAGGGGGTTTAACTATGGCTACACCTTC. Translation: CASSDLLLRGFNYGYTF. V usage is TRBV6-4 and J usage is TRBJ1-2; D perhaps matches TRBD1 (6 bases). The CDR3 covers 17 residues. Trimming pared 2 bases from V and 1 base from J, leaving 17 bases between. Germline V gives CDR1 MRHNA, CDR2 SNTAGT.

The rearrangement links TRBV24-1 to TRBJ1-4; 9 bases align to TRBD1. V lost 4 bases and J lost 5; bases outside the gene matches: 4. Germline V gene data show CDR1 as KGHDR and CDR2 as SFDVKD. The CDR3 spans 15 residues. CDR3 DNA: TGTGCCACCAGTGACCGGACAGGGGAGAATGAAAAACTGTTTTTT. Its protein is CATSDRTGENEKLFF.

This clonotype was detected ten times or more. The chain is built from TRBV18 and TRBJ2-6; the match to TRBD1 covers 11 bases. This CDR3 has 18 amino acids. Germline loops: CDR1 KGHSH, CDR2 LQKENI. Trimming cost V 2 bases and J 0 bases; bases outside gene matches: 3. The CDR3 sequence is CASSPWDRGISGANVLTF. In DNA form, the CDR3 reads TGTGCCAGCTCACCATGGGACAGGGGGATCTCTGGGGCCAACGTCCTGACTTTC.

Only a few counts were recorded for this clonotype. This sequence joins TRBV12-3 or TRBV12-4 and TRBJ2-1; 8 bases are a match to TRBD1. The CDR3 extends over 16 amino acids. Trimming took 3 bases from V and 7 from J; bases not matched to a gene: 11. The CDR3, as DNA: TGTGCCAGCAGTTTCTTCGGACAGGGAATCAAGAATGAGCAGTTCTTC. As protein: CASSFFGQGIKNEQFF.

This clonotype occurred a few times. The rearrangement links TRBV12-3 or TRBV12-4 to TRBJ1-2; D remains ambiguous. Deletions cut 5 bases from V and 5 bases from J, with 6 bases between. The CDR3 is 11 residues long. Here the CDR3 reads CASSDKYGYTF. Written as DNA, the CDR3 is TGTGCCAGCAGTGATAAATATGGCTACACCTTC.

CDR3: CASSAQGTLETQYF. As DNA, the CDR3 is TGTGCCAGCAGTGCCCAGGGGACATTGGAGACCCAGTACTTC. The chain links TRBV28 to TRBJ2-5; possible D gene TRBD1, 6 bases. Germline CDR1 MDHEN, CDR2 SYDVKM. Trimming cost V 5 bases and J 5 bases, with 15 bases left between them. There are 14 residues in the CDR3.

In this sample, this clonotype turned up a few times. CDR3 loop: CASSRQGVNQPQHF. CDR3 DNA sequence: TGTGCCAGCAGTCGGCAGGGGGTCAATCAGCCCCAGCATTTT. The genes are TRBV6-2 or TRBV6-3 and TRBJ1-5; TRBD1 matches at 7 bases. J gave up 3 bases and V 5 bases, and 4 bases lay outside the gene matches. The CDR3 has 14 residues. Germline-derived CDR1 and CDR2 are MNHEY and SVGEGT.

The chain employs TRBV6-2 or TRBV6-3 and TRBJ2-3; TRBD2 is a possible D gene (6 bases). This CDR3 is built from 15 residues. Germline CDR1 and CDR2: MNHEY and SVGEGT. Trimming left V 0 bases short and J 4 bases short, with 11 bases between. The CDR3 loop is CASSYSNSGADTQYF. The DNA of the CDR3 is TGTGCCAGCAGTTACTCGAATTCGGGAGCAGATACGCAGTATTTT.

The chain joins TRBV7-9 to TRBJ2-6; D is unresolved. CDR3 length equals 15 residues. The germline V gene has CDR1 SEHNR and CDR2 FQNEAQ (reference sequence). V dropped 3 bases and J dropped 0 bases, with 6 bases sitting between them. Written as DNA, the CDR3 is TGTGCCAGCAGCTTCGGCCCCTCTGGGGCCAACGTCCTGACTTTC. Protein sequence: CASSFGPSGANVLTF.

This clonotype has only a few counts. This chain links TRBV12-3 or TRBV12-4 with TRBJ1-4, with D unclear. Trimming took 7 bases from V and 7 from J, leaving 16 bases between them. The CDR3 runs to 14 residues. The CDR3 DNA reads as TGTGCCAGCACCGCCAGGAGGTTGGGTGAAAAACTGTTTTTT. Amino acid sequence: CASTARRLGEKLFF.

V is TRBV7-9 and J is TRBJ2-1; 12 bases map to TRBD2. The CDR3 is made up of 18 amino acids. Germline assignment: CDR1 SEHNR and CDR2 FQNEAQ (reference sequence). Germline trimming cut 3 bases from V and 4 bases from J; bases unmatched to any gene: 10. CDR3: CASSFGLAGPLIYNEQFF. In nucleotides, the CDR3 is TGTGCCAGCAGCTTTGGACTAGCGGGACCCCTGATTTACAATGAGCAGTTCTTC.

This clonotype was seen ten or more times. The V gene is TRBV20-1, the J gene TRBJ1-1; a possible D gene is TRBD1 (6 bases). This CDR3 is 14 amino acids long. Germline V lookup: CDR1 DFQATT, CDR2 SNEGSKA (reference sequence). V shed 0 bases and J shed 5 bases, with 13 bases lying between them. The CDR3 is CSARDGQGLTEAFF. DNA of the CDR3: TGCAGTGCTAGAGATGGGCAGGGGCTTACTGAAGCTTTCTTT.

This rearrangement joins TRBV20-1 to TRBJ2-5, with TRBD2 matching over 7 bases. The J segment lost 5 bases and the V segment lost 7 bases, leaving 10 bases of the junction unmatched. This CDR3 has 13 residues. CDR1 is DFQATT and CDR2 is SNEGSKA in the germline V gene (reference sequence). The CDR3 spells CSGKTAGVETQYF. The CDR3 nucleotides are TGCAGTGGGAAGACGGCGGGAGTTGAGACCCAGTACTTC.

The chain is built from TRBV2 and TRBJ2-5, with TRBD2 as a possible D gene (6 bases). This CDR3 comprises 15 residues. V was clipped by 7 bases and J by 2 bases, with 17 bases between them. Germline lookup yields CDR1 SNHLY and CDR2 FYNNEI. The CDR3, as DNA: TGTGCCAGCAATATCGGGACTCTAGTACAAGAGACCCAGTACTTC. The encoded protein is CASNIGTLVQETQYF. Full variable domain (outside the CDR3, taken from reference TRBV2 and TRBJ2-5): EPEVTQTPSHQVTQMGQEVILRCVPISNHLYFYWYRQILGQKVEFLVSFYNNEISEKSEIFDDQFSVERPDGSNFTLKIRSTKLEDSAMYFCASNIGTLVQETQYFGPGTRLLVL.

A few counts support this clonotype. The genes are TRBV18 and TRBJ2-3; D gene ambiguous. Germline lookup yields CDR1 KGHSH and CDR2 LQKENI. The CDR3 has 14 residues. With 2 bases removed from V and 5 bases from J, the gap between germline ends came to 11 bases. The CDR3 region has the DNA TGTGCCAGCTCACCAATAGGGCTCCTAGATACGCAGTATTTT. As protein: CASSPIGLLDTQYF.

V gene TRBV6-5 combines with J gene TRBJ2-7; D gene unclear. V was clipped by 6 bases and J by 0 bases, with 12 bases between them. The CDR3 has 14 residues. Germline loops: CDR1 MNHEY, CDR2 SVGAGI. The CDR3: CASSYGPGSYEQYF. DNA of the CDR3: TGTGCCAGCAGCTACGGGCCGGGCTCCTACGAGCAGTACTTC.